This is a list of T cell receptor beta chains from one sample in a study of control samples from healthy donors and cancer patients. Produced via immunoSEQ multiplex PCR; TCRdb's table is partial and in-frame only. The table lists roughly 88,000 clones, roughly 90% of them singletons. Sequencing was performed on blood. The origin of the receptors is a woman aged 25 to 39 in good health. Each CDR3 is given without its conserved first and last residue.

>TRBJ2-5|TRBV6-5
ASSDGQGSAETQY
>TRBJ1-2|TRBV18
ATNTDSLYGYT
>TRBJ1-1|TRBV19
ASRTGGLGAF
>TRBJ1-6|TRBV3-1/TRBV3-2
ASSPLGAGNSPLH
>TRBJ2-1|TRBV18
ASSRSWFNNEQF
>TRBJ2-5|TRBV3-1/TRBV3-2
ASSQGLLAGDSRETQY
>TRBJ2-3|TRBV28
ASSLSGEGVDTQY
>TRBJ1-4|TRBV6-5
ASRTATATNEKLF
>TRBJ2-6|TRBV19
ASSIGGSGANVLT
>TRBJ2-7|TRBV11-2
ASSPRGQKSREQY
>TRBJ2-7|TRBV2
ARGQGYEQY
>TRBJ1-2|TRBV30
AWSVPRVGYT
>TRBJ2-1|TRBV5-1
ASSPGQGGITYNEQF
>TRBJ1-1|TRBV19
ASRRPMNTEAF
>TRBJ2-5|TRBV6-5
ASSYSWGRAAETQY
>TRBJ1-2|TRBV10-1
ASSSTAYYGYT
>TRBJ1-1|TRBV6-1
ASSEPFGAF
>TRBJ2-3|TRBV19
ASSKRTGLTDTQY
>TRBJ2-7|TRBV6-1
ASSARQGAPSYEQY
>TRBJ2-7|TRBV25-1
ASSRGPYEQY
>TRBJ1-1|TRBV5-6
ASSYLTANTEAF
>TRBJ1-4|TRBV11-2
ASKQVATNEKLF
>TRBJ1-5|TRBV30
AWSVLSPGKQPQH
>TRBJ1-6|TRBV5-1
ASSLGTGGDNSPLH
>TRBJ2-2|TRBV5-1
ASSPDRVSWEELF
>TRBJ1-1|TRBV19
ASSIRPGRTEAF
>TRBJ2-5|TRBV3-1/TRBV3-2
ASRTDVQETQY
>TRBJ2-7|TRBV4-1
ASSQDNSGINEQY
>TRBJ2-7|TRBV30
AWDQGYEQY
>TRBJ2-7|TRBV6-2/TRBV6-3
ASSYLGGLAGVGLEQY
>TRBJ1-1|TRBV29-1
SASVGEAF
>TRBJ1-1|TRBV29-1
SARDRGLGNTEAF
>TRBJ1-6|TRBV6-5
ASSYSGQGGSPLH
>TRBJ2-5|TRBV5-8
ASSRPWRGLQETQY
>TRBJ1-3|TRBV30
AWSVGGNGNTIY
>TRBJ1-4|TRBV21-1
ASSKKREKLF
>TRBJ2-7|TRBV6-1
ASSEAPAPYYEQY
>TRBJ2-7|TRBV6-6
ASIESQGARAYEQY
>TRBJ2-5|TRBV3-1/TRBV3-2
ASSQLSGSETQY
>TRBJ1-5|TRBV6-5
ASGPTGSQPQH
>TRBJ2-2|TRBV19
ASRTSGTSGGSGELF
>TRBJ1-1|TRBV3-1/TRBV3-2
ASSQRQGGEAF
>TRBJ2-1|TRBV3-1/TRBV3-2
ASSPSRGATYNEQF
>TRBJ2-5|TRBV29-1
SVSTGTPGTQY
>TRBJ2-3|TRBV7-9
ASSSTSDTQY
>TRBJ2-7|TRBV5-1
ASSWGRGQGEQY
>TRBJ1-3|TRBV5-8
ASSLHSGNTIY